These 15 T cell receptor beta chains share one sample of origin, sequenced in a study of blood T cells in healthy people across ages. The second PCR ran about 7 to 12 cycles with a sample-barcoded 5' primer and J-beta primers. Using its own MiXCR run on the 5' RACE reads, TCRdb lists one record per CDR3 protein. This sample has nearly 1 million distinct CDR3 sequences, with just over 50% found just once. The material sequenced was blood. These receptors all stem from a woman aged 60-70 years in good health.

This chain connects TRBV6-5 to TRBJ2-3; D is possibly TRBD2 (6 bases). There are 16 residues in the CDR3. V was shortened by 5 bases and J by 0 bases, with 15 bases between the two germline ends. CDR1 MNHEY and CDR2 SVGAGI come from the germline V gene. The CDR3 is CASSRWGETSTDTQYF. As DNA, the CDR3 is TGTGCCAGCAGTCGGTGGGGGGAGACGAGCACAGATACGCAGTATTTT.

This clonotype was counted between two and nine times. This chain joins TRBV29-1 and TRBJ2-7, with D perhaps matching TRBD2 (5 bases). CDR1 and CDR2 from the germline V gene are SQVTM and ANQGSEA. V gave up 2 bases and J gave up 4 bases, with 15 bases separating them. The CDR3 spans 14 residues. Written as DNA, the CDR3 is TGCAGCGTTGAAATTGTGGGAGTCCGTTACGAGCAGTACTTC. Residues: CSVEIVGVRYEQYF.

The chain carries TRBV29-1 and TRBJ1-1; 7 nucleotides line up with TRBD1. Germline lookup yields CDR1 SQVTM and CDR2 ANQGSEA. The CDR3 contains 14 residues. V lost 6 bases to trimming and J lost 4 bases; unmatched junction nucleotides: 11. CDR3 sequence: CSVQRTQGGTEAFF. The CDR3, as DNA: TGCAGCGTCCAACGAACTCAGGGGGGCACTGAAGCTTTCTTT.

The genes are TRBV20-1 and TRBJ2-2; D is unclear. The germline V gene encodes CDR1 DFQATT and CDR2 SNEGSKA (reference sequence). The CDR3 sequence is 18 residues long. V lost 1 base, J lost 3 bases, and 21 bases lay in between. DNA for the CDR3: TGCAGTGCTAGAGCCAATCAAGCGTCTTGGAAGTACACCGGGGAGCTGTTTTTT. Translated: CSARANQASWKYTGELFF.

This clonotype appeared a few times. This chain joins TRBV10-3 and TRBJ2-7, with 8 nucleotides matching TRBD1. The DNA end is a closer match to TRBJ2-5, so the J assignment may be wrong. The CDR3 extends over 14 amino acids. The germline gives CDR1 ENHRY, CDR2 SYGVKD. The CDR3 nucleotides read TGTGCCATCAGCCTTGGACAGGGTCCGGAGACCCAGTACTTC. Its translation: CAISLGQGPETQYF.

V usage is TRBV2 and J usage is TRBJ2-5, with D possibly TRBD1 on 5 matching bases. The CDR3 extends over 13 amino acids. Germline-derived CDR1 and CDR2 are SNHLY and FYNNEI. Between the trimmed V and J ends, which lost 6 bases and 2 bases, there was a span of 10 bases. CDR3: CASRGAPQETQYF. The CDR3 coding sequence is TGTGCCAGCAGAGGGGCACCTCAAGAGACCCAGTACTTC.

The rearrangement links TRBV29-1 to TRBJ2-3, with 10 bases identical to TRBD2. Germline V gene data show CDR1 as SQVTM and CDR2 as ANQGSEA. The CDR3 is 14 residues long. J was trimmed by 6 bases and V by 4 bases; bases with no gene match: 7. This chain's CDR3 is CSVVAGGKGDTQYF. The CDR3 coding sequence is TGCAGCGTTGTAGCGGGAGGCAAAGGGGATACGCAGTATTTT.

The V call is TRBV7-9, the J call TRBJ2-2; D gene uncertain. Trimming took 8 bases from V and 6 from J, leaving 13 bases between them. CDR1 and CDR2 from the germline V gene are SEHNR and FQNEAQ (reference sequence). This CDR3 region has 13 residues. CDR3 in amino acids: CASRPSMAGELFF. DNA of the CDR3: TGTGCCAGCCGCCCCTCTATGGCCGGGGAGCTGTTTTTT.

As to this clonotype: The junction shows a germline mismatch at one end, possibly a read error. This chain joins TRBV6-6 and TRBJ1-5; D gene unclear. The germline gives CDR1 MNHNY, CDR2 SVGAGI (reference sequence). The CDR3 length is 16 residues. The CDR3 protein is CASSYFGSDSNQPQHF. CDR3 sequence (DNA): TGTGCCAGCAGTTACTTCGGGAGCGATAGCAACCAGCCCCAGCATTTT.

This clonotype was detected a few times. The genes are TRBV29-1 and TRBJ1-6; D unclear. V was pared by 0 bases and J by 0 bases, with 9 bases between. The CDR3 consists of 16 residues. Germline assignment: CDR1 SQVTM and CDR2 ANQGSEA. CDR3 residues: CSVEDLRSSYNSPLHF. CDR3 nucleotide sequence: TGCAGCGTTGAAGACCTAAGGAGCTCCTATAATTCACCCCTCCACTTT.

The chain links TRBV5-1 to TRBJ2-4; D not resolved. CDR3 length equals 16 residues. Trimming shortened V by 0 bases and J by 1 base, and 11 bases separated the two germline ends. Looked up from germline, CDR1 is SGHRS and CDR2 is YFSETQ. CDR3 sequence: CASSLGPQWAKNIQYF. For the CDR3, the DNA is TGCGCCAGCAGCTTGGGTCCCCAGTGGGCCAAAAACATTCAGTACTTC.

This chain joins TRBV3-1 and TRBJ1-1; D is unresolved. Germline V CDR1 and CDR2: LGHDT, YNNKEL (reference sequence). V lost 0 bases and J lost 7, with 15 bases in between. This CDR3 has 15 amino acids. Here the CDR3 DNA reads TGTGCCAGCAGCCAAGAGGTGGGGTCGTGGTTTGAAGCTTTCTTT. It translates to CASSQEVGSWFEAFF. Based on the CDR3 plus reference TRBV3-1 and TRBJ1-1, the full variable domain is DTAVSQTPKYLVTQMGNDKSIKCEQNLGHDTMYWYKQDSKKFLKIMFSYNNKELIINETVPNRFSPKSPDKAHLNLHINSLELGDSAVYFCASSQEVGSWFEAFFGQGTRLTVV.

The chain couples TRBV15 to TRBJ2-1; perhaps TRBD1 as D (6 bases). V was clipped by 0 bases and J by 5 bases, with 11 bases between them. The germline gives CDR1 LNHNV, CDR2 YYDKDF (reference sequence). The CDR3 covers 15 residues. CDR3 loop: CATSRDRDINNEQFF. In DNA form, the CDR3 reads TGTGCCACCAGCAGAGATAGGGACATAAACAATGAGCAGTTCTTC.

The sample holds a few counts of this clonotype. J is TRBJ2-7 and V is TRBV20-1, with 13 bases that match TRBD2. After removal of 6 bases from V and 3 bases from J, the junction contained 11 bases not matched to a gene. The CDR3 has 16 amino acids. Per the germline V gene, CDR1 is DFQATT and CDR2 is SNEGSKA (reference sequence). In DNA, the CDR3 is TGCAGTGCCCGGAGGGGGACTAGCGGGATCGGCTACGAGCAGTACTTC. It yields the protein CSARRGTSGIGYEQYF.

J is TRBJ2-3 and V is TRBV5-5, with 7 bases lining up with TRBD2. J lost 2 bases, V lost 0 bases, and 12 bases had no gene match. This CDR3 has 18 residues. Germline assignment: CDR1 SGHKS and CDR2 YYEKEE (reference sequence). The CDR3 nucleotides read TGTGCCAGCAGCTTGGCCTGGGGGGGTCAATCTTACACAGATACGCAGTATTTT. Translating gives CASSLAWGGQSYTDTQYF. Looking up the rest from reference TRBV5-5 and TRBJ2-3 gives the full variable domain: DAGVTQSPTHLIKTRGQQVTLRCSPISGHKSVSWYQQVLGQGPQFIFQYYEKEERGRGNFPDRFSARQFPNYSSELNVNALLLGDSALYLCASSLAWGGQSYTDTQYFGPGTRLTVL.